The rows below give T cell receptor beta chains drawn from one sample of a study of cytomegalovirus exposure and HLA in healthy donors. Measured with immunoSEQ multiplex PCR; TCRdb has only the in-frame clones, and not every one. The sample has 150,000 or so clones, around 80% seen once; the top ten hold about 0.77%. The sample was PBMCs. The receptor set was obtained from a woman younger than 30 in good health and CMV-seronegative. Each CDR3 is given with its conserved first and last residue. D genes are given only for firm matches. For some rows the clone size is stated as once, few or many, or as a class when expanded; others skip it.

j_call	d_call	clone_size	v_call	cdr3_aa	cdr3_nt
TRBJ2-3	TRBD1	.	TRBV28	CASSLWTGGIDTQYF	TGTGCCAGCAGTTTATGGACAGGGGGCATAGATACGCAGTATTTT
TRBJ1-5	TRBD1	.	TRBV6-6	CASTSGQGMVNQPQHF	TGTGCCAGCACTTCGGGACAGGGGATGGTGAATCAGCCCCAGCATTTT
TRBJ2-1	.	.	TRBV7-5	CVRSPKDSADFNEQFF	TGTGTCAGAAGCCCGAAAGACAGTGCCGATTTCAATGAGCAGTTCTTC
TRBJ2-2	.	few	TRBV28	CASSSKTGSLPTGELFF	TGTGCCAGCAGCTCCAAGACAGGCTCTCTCCCCACCGGGGAGCTGTTTTTT
TRBJ1-2	.	once	TRBV7-6	CASSLGDTLNNNNYGYTF	TGTGCCAGCAGCTTAGGGGACACCCTCAATAACAATAACTATGGCTACACCTTC
TRBJ1-1	TRBD1	once	TRBV18	CASSTDRDTEAFF	TGTGCCAGCTCCACGGACAGGGATACTGAAGCTTTCTTT
TRBJ2-1	.	.	TRBV11-2	CASSLDRGGGLGQQFF	TGTGCCAGCAGCTTAGATAGGGGGGGTGGGTTAGGTCAGCAGTTCTTC
TRBJ2-1	.	.	TRBV5-6	CASSSRDEQFF	TGTGCCAGCAGCTCGAGGGATGAGCAGTTCTTC
TRBJ2-2	.	.	TRBV28	CASSFHGEELFF	TGTGCCAGCAGTTTTCACGGGGAGGAGCTGTTTTTT
TRBJ2-7	.	.	TRBV27	CASSLYSGAFAYEQYF	TGTGCCAGCAGTTTATATTCAGGGGCTTTCGCCTACGAGCAGTACTTC
TRBJ2-7	TRBD1	.	TRBV6-1	CASSEGTGHSGEQYF	TGTGCCAGCAGTGAAGGGACAGGGCATAGTGGCGAGCAGTACTTC
TRBJ2-7	TRBD1	.	TRBV28	CASSPPRSRGLDEQYF	TGTGCCAGCAGTCCCCCTAGGAGCAGGGGGCTGGACGAGCAGTACTTC
TRBJ1-6	.	.	TRBV5-1	CASSPSDRSAPLHF	TGCGCCAGCAGCCCTTCAGACAGGAGCGCACCCCTCCACTTT
TRBJ1-1	.	.	TRBV19	CASTALGGQNTEAFF	TGTGCCAGTACCGCACTGGGGGGGCAGAACACTGAAGCTTTCTTT
TRBJ2-2	TRBD1	.	TRBV2	CASSTDRDAGELFF	TGTGCCAGCAGCACAGACAGGGATGCCGGGGAGCTGTTTTTT
TRBJ2-3	TRBD1	few	TRBV28	CASSPGTGLITQYF	TGTGCCAGCAGCCCTGGGACAGGACTAATTACGCAGTATTTT
TRBJ2-1	.	.	TRBV7-9	CASSKTGSEQFF	TGTGCCAGCAGCAAGACAGGATCTGAGCAGTTCTTC
TRBJ2-2	TRBD1	.	TRBV28	CASSFWDSYTGELFF	TGTGCCAGCAGTTTTTGGGACAGTTACACCGGGGAGCTGTTTTTT
TRBJ2-1	TRBD2	.	TRBV4-2	CASSQGLAGYNEQFF	TGTGCCAGCAGCCAGGGACTAGCGGGCTACAATGAGCAGTTCTTC
TRBJ2-7	TRBD2	once	TRBV5-1	CASRASGSYEQYF	TGCGCCAGCAGGGCTAGCGGGAGCTACGAGCAGTACTTC
TRBJ2-5	TRBD2	.	TRBV27	CASSHQAGWQETQYF	TGTGCCAGCAGTCACCAAGCGGGATGGCAAGAGACCCAGTACTTC
TRBJ2-2	TRBD2	.	TRBV28	CASTLMGGAGELFF	TGTGCCAGCACCTTAATGGGGGGGGCCGGGGAGCTGTTTTTT
TRBJ1-1	.	few	TRBV27	CASSLPGVEAFF	TGTGCCAGCAGTTTACCAGGGGTTGAAGCTTTCTTT
TRBJ2-1	TRBD2	.	TRBV18	CASSELAANNEQFF	TGTGCCAGCTCCGAACTAGCGGCGAACAATGAGCAGTTCTTC
TRBJ2-2	.	.	TRBV27	CASSFTRQATNTGELFF	TGTGCCAGCAGTTTTACCCGACAGGCCACGAACACCGGGGAGCTGTTTTTT
TRBJ2-7	TRBD1	.	TRBV5-1	CASSPGQGAHEQYF	TGCGCCAGCAGCCCCGGACAGGGGGCCCACGAGCAGTACTTC
TRBJ1-1	.	.	TRBV21-1	CASGAGGRTEAFF	TGTGCCAGCGGGGCAGGGGGCCGCACTGAAGCTTTCTTT
TRBJ1-1	.	.	TRBV6-6	CASSRLQGNTEAFF	TGTGCCAGCAGTCGCCTCCAGGGAAACACTGAAGCTTTCTTT
TRBJ1-5	.	.	TRBV27	CASSFSQGKWPQHF	TGTGCCAGCAGTTTTTCACAGGGCAAGTGGCCCCAGCATTTT
TRBJ2-1	.	.	TRBV9	CASSVHLRSASYNEQFF	TGTGCCAGCAGCGTTCATCTTCGGAGCGCCTCCTACAATGAGCAGTTCTTC
TRBJ2-3	.	once	TRBV10-2	CASRDSPSRTDTQYF	TGCGCCAGCCGGGATAGCCCCAGTCGCACAGATACGCAGTATTTT
TRBJ2-7	TRBD2	.	TRBV5-4	CASSLAGFRSYEQYF	TGTGCCAGCAGCCTAGCGGGATTCCGCTCCTACGAGCAGTACTTC
TRBJ2-2	TRBD1	few	TRBV28	CASSTRDRPTGELFF	TGTGCCAGCAGTACCCGGGACAGACCCACCGGGGAGCTGTTTTTT
TRBJ2-7	.	.	TRBV7-9	CASSSPPNYEQYF	TGTGCCAGCAGCTCCCCCCCCAACTACGAGCAGTACTTC
TRBJ1-2	TRBD1	.	TRBV6-4	CASSAILQGTGGYTF	TGTGCCAGCAGTGCCATTTTACAGGGGACGGGTGGCTACACCTTC
TRBJ2-3	.	once	TRBV7-2	CASSYQGRGTDTQYF	TGTGCCAGCAGCTACCAGGGGAGAGGGACAGATACGCAGTATTTT
TRBJ1-5	TRBD1	.	TRBV5-8	CASSLGGQNQPQHF	TGTGCCAGCAGCTTGGGGGGACAGAATCAGCCCCAGCATTTT
TRBJ1-3	.	.	TRBV11-2	CASSPKQGTGNTIYF	TGTGCCAGCAGCCCGAAACAGGGAACTGGAAACACCATATATTTT
TRBJ2-3	TRBD2	.	TRBV5-5	CASTPLGLADTDTQYF	TGTGCCAGCACCCCCCTAGGGCTAGCGGACACAGATACGCAGTATTTT
TRBJ1-4	.	.	TRBV28	CASSGNSGGDEKLFF	TGTGCCAGCAGTGGTAACTCCGGGGGTGATGAAAAACTGTTTTTT
TRBJ2-7	TRBD1	.	TRBV18	CASSPTGKSSYEQYF	TGTGCCAGCTCGCCGACAGGGAAAAGCTCCTACGAGCAGTACTTC
TRBJ2-1	TRBD2	.	TRBV28	CASRFGAGIYNEQFF	TGTGCCAGCAGATTCGGAGCGGGGATCTACAATGAGCAGTTCTTC
TRBJ1-1	.	.	TRBV6-1	CASSETGTNTEAFF	TGTGCCAGCAGTGAAACAGGTACTAACACTGAAGCTTTCTTT
TRBJ2-7	.	few	TRBV6-5	CASTPAPGSSYEQYF	TGTGCCAGCACCCCCGCTCCTGGGAGCTCCTACGAGCAGTACTTC
TRBJ2-3	TRBD1	.	TRBV2	CASSSGTGSPDTQYF	TGTGCCAGCAGTTCCGGGACAGGGAGCCCAGATACGCAGTATTTT
TRBJ2-5	TRBD2	once	TRBV10-3	CAIRPGGPQETQYF	TGTGCCATCAGGCCGGGGGGGCCCCAAGAGACCCAGTACTTC